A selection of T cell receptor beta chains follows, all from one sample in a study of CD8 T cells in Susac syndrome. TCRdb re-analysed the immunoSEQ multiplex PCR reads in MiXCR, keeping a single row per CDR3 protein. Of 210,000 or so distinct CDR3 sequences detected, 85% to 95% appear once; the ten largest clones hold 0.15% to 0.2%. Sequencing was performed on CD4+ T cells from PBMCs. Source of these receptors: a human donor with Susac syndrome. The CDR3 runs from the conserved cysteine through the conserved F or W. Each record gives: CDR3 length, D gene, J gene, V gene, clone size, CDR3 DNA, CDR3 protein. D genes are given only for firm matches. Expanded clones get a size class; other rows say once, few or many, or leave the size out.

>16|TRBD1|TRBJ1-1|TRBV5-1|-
TGCGCCAGCAGCTGGGGACAGGGGGGAACGAACACTGAAGCTTTCTTT
CASSWGQGGTNTEAFF
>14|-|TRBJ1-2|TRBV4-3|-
TGCGCCAGCAGCCAAGCGGGCGGGGCGGTCGGCTACACCTTC
CASSQAGGAVGYTF
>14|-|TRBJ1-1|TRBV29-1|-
TGCAGCGCCGAAGAGGGGGGGGCGAACACTGAAGCTTTCTTT
CSAEEGGANTEAFF
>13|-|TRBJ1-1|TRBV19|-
TGTGCCAGTAGTATGGTCGGGAACACTGAAGCTTTCTTT
CASSMVGNTEAFF
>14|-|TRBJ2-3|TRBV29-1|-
TGCAGCGTTCAAGGGGCACCTAGCACAGATACGCAGTATTTT
CSVQGAPSTDTQYF
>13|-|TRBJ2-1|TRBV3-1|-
TGTGCCAGCGGAAAAGACGGGACTAATGAGCAGTTCTTC
CASGKDGTNEQFF
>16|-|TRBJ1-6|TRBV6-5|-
TGTGCCAGCAGTTACTCGAGGGGTTCCTATAATTCACCCCTCCACTTT
CASSYSRGSYNSPLHF
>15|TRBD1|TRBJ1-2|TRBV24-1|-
TGTGCCACCAGTGAAGCCGGGACAGGGAACTATGGCTACACCTTC
CATSEAGTGNYGYTF
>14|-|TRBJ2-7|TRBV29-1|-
TGCAGCGCCCTCGGTGGGGGGGCCTCGTACGAGCAGTACTTC
CSALGGGASYEQYF
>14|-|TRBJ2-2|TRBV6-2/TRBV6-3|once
TGTGCCAGCAGTTACTCGATTGGCACCGGGGAGCTGTTTTTT
CASSYSIGTGELFF
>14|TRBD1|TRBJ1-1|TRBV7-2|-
TGTGCCAGCAGTTTAGACAGGGGGAGGACTGAAGCTTTCTTT
CASSLDRGRTEAFF
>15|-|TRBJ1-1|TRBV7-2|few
TGTGCCAGCAGCCCCCGAGGTAGCCCGAACACTGAAGCTTTCTTT
CASSPRGSPNTEAFF
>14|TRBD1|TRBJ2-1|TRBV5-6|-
TGTGCCAGCAGCTTGGTGACAGGGGCCAATGAGCAGTTCTTC
CASSLVTGANEQFF
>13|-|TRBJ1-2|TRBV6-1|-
TGTGCCAGCAAGCAGATTACTAACTATGGCTACACCTTC
CASKQITNYGYTF
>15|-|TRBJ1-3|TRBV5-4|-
TGTGCCAGCAGCCAGGAAACAGGACCTGGAAACACCATATATTTT
CASSQETGPGNTIYF
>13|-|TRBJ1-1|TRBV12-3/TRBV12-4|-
TGTGCCAGCAGGGAAGAGGGGCTGGCTGAAGCTTTCTTT
CASREEGLAEAFF
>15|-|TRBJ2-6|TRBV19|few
TGTGCCAGTAGTATAGAGGGCACTGGGGCCAACGTCCTGACTTTC
CASSIEGTGANVLTF
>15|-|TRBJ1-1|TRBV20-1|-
TGCAGTGCTAGAGATGTATCGAGAACGAACACTGAAGCTTTCTTT
CSARDVSRTNTEAFF
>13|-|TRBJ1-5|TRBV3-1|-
TGTGCCAGCAGCTCAGACCGGGAACAGCCCCAGCATTTT
CASSSDREQPQHF
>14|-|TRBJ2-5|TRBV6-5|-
TGTGCCAGCAGTTACTCGACGCTGGCTGAGACCCAGTACTTC
CASSYSTLAETQYF
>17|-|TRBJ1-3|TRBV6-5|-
TGTGCCAGCAGTTACCCGCCGATTGGGGACTCTGGAAACACCATATATTTT
CASSYPPIGDSGNTIYF
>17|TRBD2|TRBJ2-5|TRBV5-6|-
TGTGCCAGCAGCTATCGACTTGACGGGGGGGCCTCGGAGACCCAGTACTTC
CASSYRLDGGASETQYF
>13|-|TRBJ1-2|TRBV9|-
TGTGCCAGCAGCGTAGACACCAACTATGGCTACACCTTC
CASSVDTNYGYTF
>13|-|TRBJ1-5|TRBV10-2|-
TGCGCCAGCAACAGCCATAGCAATCAGCCCCAGCATTTT
CASNSHSNQPQHF
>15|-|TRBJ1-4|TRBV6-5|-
TGTGCCAGCAGTTACTCAGCCAGTTCAAATGAAAAACTGTTTTTT
CASSYSASSNEKLFF
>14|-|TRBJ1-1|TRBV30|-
TGTGCCTGGAGTAACGGGCAGAAGAACACTGAAGCTTTCTTT
CAWSNGQKNTEAFF
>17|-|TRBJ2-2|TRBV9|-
TGTGCCAGCAGCGCCAAAATCAACTTAGAGAACACCGGGGAGCTGTTTTTT
CASSAKINLENTGELFF
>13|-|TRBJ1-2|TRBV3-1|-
TGTGCCAGCAGGCATGGGAACGGGGGAGTCACCACCTTC
CASRHGNGGVTTF
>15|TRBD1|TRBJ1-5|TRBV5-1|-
TGCGCCAGCAGCTTGACAGGGGAACAGTGGCAGCCCCAGCATTTT
CASSLTGEQWQPQHF
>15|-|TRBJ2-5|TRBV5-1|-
TGCGCCAGCAGCTTGGGGCTAGCCAGTAAAGAGACCCAGTACTTC
CASSLGLASKETQYF
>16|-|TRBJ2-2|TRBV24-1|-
TGTGCCACCAGTGGGGGTCGAGGCTGGCACACCGGGGAGCTGTTTTTT
CATSGGRGWHTGELFF
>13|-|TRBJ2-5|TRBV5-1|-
TGCGCCAGCAGCTTGGCGGAGAAAGAGACCCAGTACTTC
CASSLAEKETQYF
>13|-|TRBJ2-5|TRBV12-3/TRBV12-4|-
TGTGCCAGCACCTCTCACCCCTCGGAGACCCAGTACTTC
CASTSHPSETQYF
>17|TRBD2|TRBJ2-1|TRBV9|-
TGTGCCAGCGGTCGCGGGAGGAGGGGAGGAATCGATAATGAGCAGTTCTTC
CASGRGRRGGIDNEQFF
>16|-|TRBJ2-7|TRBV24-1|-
TGTGCCACCAGTGATAACCAGGGTCACGCACCCTACGAGCAGTACTTC
CATSDNQGHAPYEQYF
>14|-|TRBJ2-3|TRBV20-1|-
TGCAGTGCTAGAGTACTAGCATCCACAGATACGCAGTATTTT
CSARVLASTDTQYF
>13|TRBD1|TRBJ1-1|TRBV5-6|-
TGTGCCAGCAGCTTCGGGACAGGACTTGAAGCTTTCTTT
CASSFGTGLEAFF
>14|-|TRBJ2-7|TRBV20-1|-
TGCAGTGCTAGACGGACTGGGGGGCGCTACGAGCAGTACTTC
CSARRTGGRYEQYF
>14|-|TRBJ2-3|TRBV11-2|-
TGTGCCAGCAGCTTAGGCGGGGCCGAAGATACGCAGTATTTT
CASSLGGAEDTQYF
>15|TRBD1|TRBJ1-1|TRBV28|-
TGTGCCAGCAGTTCCCCGACAGGGTGGGGGACTGAAGCTTTCTTT
CASSSPTGWGTEAFF
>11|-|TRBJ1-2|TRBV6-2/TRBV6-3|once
TGTGCCAGCAGTTACTACGAGGGCTACACCTTC
CASSYYEGYTF
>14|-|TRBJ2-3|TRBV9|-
TGTGCCAGCAGCGCCCGTTCTAGCACAGATACGCAGTATTTT
CASSARSSTDTQYF
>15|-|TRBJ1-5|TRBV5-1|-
TGCGCCAGCAGCTATTCGACGGGCTCCAATCAGCCCCAGCATTTT
CASSYSTGSNQPQHF
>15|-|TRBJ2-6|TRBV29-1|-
TGCAGCGTTGCATCGTTGGGCTCTGGGGCCAACGTCCTGACTTTC
CSVASLGSGANVLTF
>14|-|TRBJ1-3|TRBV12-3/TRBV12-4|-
TGTGCCAGCAGACAGCCGGTCCTCGGAAACACCATATATTTT
CASRQPVLGNTIYF
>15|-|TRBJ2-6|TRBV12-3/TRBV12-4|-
TGTGCCAGCAGTTCAAAACCCTCTGGGGCCAACGTCCTGACTTTC
CASSSKPSGANVLTF
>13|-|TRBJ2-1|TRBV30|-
TGTGCCTGGAGTGCTGGGCGTCACAATGAGCAGTTCTTC
CAWSAGRHNEQFF
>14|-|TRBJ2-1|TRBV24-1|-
TGTGCCACCAGTGATCCCCCGACCAACAATGAGCAGTTCTTC
CATSDPPTNNEQFF
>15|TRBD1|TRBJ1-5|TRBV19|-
TGTGCCAGTAGTATGGGGACAGGGGGCAATCAGCCCCAGCATTTT
CASSMGTGGNQPQHF
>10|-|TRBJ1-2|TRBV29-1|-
TGCAGCGTTGATGGCACAGGGACGACCTTC
CSVDGTGTTF
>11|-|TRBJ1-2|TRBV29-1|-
TGCAGCGTTGAAGTAGGGTATGGCTACACCTTC
CSVEVGYGYTF
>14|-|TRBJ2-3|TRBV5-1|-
TGCGCCAGCAGCTCCGCTAGTATCACAGATACGCAGTATTTT
CASSSASITDTQYF
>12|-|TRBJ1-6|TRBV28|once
TGTGCCAGCAGTCCCCTCGGGTCACCCCTCCACTTT
CASSPLGSPLHF
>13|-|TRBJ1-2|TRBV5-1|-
TGCGCCAGCAGCACCCAGGGTAGCGATGGCTACACCTTC
CASSTQGSDGYTF
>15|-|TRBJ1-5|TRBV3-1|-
TGTGCCAGCAGCCAAGATCCACAACCCAATCAGCCCCAGCATTTT
CASSQDPQPNQPQHF
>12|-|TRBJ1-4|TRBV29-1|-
TGCAGCGTACAGGGAAGTAATGAAAAACTGTTTTTT
CSVQGSNEKLFF
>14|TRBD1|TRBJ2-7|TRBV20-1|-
TGCAGTGCTGGACCGACAGGGGGTCCCTACGAGCAGTACTTC
CSAGPTGGPYEQYF
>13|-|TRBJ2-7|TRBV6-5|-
TGTGCCAGCAGCCCCGTGGCCATCTACGAGCAGTACTTC
CASSPVAIYEQYF
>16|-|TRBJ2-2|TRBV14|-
TGTGCCAGCAGCCAAGATGGGAGGGGGCACACCGGGGAGCTGTTTTTT
CASSQDGRGHTGELFF